The 2 T cell receptor beta chains listed next were all sequenced from one sample in a study of shared clonotypes between healthy human individuals. Generated by immunoSEQ multiplex PCR, the TCRdb table keeps only in-frame clones and is missing some. In the table there are hundreds of thousands of clones, 76% of which are singletons. The specimen was PBMCs. These receptors were taken from a woman aged 40 to 50 in good health. Some clones in this sample may be carry-over from other donors' samples.

The chain employs TRBV28 and TRBJ2-7; D might be TRBD1 (6 bases). CDR3 length: 13 amino acids. V was trimmed by 10 bases and J by 0 bases, leaving 13 bases between them. Germline V gene data show CDR1 as MDHEN and CDR2 as SYDVKM. CDR3 in DNA: TGTGCCACTTTTGGGGGCCTCTCCTACGAGCAGTACTTC. Translating gives CATFGGLSYEQYF.

The V call is TRBV6-1, the J call TRBJ2-1; a weak D match, TRBD2 (7 bases). The CDR3 length is 16 residues. Looked up from germline, CDR1 is MNHNS and CDR2 is SASEGT. The V and J ends lost 4 bases and 0 bases respectively, with 13 bases between them. CDR3 DNA sequence: TGTGCCAGCAGTGCCCAGCGGGACACCTCCTACAATGAGCAGTTCTTC. Translated: CASSAQRDTSYNEQFF.